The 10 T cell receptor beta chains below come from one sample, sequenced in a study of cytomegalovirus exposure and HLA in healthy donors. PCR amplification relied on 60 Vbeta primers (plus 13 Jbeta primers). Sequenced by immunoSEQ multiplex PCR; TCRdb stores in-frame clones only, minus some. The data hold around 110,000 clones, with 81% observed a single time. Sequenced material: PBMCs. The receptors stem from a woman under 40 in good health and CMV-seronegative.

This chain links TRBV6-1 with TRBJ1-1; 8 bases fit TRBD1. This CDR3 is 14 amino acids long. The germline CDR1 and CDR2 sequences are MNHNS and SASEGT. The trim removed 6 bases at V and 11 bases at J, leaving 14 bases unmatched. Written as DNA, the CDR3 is TGTGCCAGCAGCAGACCGGGACAGGACCCCTGGGCTTTCTTT. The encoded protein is CASSRPGQDPWAFF.

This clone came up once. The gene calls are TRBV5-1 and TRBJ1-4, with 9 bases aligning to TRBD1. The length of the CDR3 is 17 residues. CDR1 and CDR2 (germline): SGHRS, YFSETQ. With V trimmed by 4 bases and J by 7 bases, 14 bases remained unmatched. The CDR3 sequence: CASSPMDRGSGREKLFF. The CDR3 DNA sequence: TGCGCCAGCAGCCCGATGGACAGGGGATCGGGTCGTGAAAAACTGTTTTTT. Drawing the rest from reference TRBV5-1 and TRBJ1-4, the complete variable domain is KAGVTQTPRYLIKTRGQQVTLSCSPISGHRSVSWYQQTPGQGLQFLFEYFSETQRNKGNFPGRFSGRQFSNSRSEMNVSTLELGDSALYLCASSPMDRGSGREKLFFGSGTQLSVL.

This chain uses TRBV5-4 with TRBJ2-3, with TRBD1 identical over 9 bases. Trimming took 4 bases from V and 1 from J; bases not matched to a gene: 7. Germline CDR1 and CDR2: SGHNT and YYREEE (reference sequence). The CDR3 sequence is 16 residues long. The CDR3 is CASSPNGDRGTDTQYF. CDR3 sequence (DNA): TGTGCCAGCAGCCCCAACGGGGACAGGGGCACAGATACGCAGTATTTT.

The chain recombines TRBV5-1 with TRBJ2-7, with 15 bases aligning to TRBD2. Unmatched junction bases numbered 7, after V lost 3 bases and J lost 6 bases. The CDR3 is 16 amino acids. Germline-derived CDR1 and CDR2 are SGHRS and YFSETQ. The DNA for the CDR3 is TGCGCCAGCAGCTCCGGACTAGCGGGAGGGCAGGGCGAGCAGTACTTC. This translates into CASSSGLAGGQGEQYF.

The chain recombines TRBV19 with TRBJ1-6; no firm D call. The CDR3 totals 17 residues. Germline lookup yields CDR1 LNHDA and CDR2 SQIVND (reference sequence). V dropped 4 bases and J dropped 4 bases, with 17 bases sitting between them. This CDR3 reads CASSTQPPPGYNSPLHF. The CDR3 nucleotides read TGTGCCAGTAGTACCCAGCCCCCCCCCGGGTATAATTCACCCCTCCACTTT.

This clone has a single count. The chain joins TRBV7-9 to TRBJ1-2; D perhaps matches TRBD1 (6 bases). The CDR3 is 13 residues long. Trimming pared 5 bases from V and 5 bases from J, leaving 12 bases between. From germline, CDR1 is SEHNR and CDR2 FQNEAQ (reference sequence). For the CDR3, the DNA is TGTGCCAGCAGCGAACAGGGTGTGTATGGCTACACCTTC. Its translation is CASSEQGVYGYTF.

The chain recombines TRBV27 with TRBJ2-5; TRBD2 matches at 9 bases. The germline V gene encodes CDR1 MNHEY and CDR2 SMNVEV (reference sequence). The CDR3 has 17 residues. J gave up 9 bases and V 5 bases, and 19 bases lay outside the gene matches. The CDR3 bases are TGTGCCAGCAGTCCCCCCCGGGGACTAGCAGGCCCTGGGTCCCAGTACTTC. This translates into CASSPPRGLAGPGSQYF.

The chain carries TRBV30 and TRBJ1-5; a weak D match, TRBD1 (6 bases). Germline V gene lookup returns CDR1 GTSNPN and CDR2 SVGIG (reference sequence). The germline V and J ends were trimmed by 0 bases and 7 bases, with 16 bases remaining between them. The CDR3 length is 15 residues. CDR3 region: CAWSVQQGHWQPQHF. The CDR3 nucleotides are TGTGCCTGGAGTGTACAGCAGGGGCATTGGCAGCCCCAGCATTTT.

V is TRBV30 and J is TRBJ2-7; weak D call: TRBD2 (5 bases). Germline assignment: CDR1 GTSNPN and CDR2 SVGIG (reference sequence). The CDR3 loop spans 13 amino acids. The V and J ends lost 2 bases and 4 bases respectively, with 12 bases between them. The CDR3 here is CAWSLGSGYEQYF. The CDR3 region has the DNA TGTGCCTGGAGTCTTGGCAGCGGATACGAGCAGTACTTC.

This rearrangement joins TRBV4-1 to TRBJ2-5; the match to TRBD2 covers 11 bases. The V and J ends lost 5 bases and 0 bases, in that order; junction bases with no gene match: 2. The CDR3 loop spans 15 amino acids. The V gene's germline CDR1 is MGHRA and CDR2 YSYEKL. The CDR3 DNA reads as TGCGCCAGCAGCTTGGGACTAGCGGACCAAGAGACCCAGTACTTC. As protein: CASSLGLADQETQYF.